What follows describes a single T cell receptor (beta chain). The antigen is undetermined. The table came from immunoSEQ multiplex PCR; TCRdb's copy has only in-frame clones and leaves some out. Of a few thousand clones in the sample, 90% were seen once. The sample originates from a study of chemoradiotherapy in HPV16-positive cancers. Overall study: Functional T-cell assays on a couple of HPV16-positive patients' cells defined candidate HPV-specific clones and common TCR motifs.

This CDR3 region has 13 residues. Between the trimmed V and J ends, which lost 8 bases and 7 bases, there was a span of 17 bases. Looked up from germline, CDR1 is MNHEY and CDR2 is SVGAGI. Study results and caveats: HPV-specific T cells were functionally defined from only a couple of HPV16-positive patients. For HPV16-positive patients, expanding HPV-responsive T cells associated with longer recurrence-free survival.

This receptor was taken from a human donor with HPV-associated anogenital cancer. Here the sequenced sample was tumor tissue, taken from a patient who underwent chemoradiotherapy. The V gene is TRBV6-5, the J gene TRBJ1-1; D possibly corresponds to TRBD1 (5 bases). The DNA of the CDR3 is TGTGCCAGCTCATTAAGACAGCTACATGAAGCTTTCTTT. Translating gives CASSLRQLHEAFF.